What follows are 13 T cell receptor beta chains derived from one specimen sequenced in a study of cytomegalovirus exposure and HLA in healthy donors. Use of 60 Vbeta and 13 Jbeta primers characterized the PCR. Clones were sequenced by immunoSEQ multiplex PCR, and TCRdb holds only the in-frame ones, with some missing. Its table records 130,000 or so clones. Sequencing was carried out using PBMCs. The receptors shown here come from a man aged 18 to 29 in good health and CMV-seronegative.

The chain links TRBV19 to TRBJ2-2; 8 bases match TRBD2. V was pared by 2 bases and J by 7 bases, with 9 bases of the junction left unmatched. CDR1 LNHDA and CDR2 SQIVND come from the germline V gene (reference sequence). The CDR3 covers 16 residues. The CDR3 bases are TGTGCCAGTAGTATATTGGGGCTAGCGGGCGGCGGGGAGCTGTTTTTT. It is translated as CASSILGLAGGGELFF.

The DNA of the CDR3 is TGTGCCAGCAGTGAGCGGTCGGACTCTGGGGCCAACGTCCTGACTTTC. It is translated as CASSERSDSGANVLTF. The chain links TRBV6-4 to TRBJ2-6; D remains ambiguous. Germline lookup yields CDR1 MRHNA and CDR2 SNTAGT. CDR3 length equals 16 residues. Trimming pared 3 bases from V and 0 bases from J, leaving 9 bases between.

The J gene is TRBJ2-1, the V gene TRBV10-3, with D possibly matching TRBD1 (5 bases). This CDR3 is 11 amino acids long. Deletions cut 9 bases from V and 10 bases from J, with 13 bases between. The germline V gene encodes CDR1 ENHRY and CDR2 SYGVKD. As DNA, the CDR3 is TGTGCCATACGGCAGGGCAAGGAGCAGTTCTTC. Translating gives CAIRQGKEQFF.

CDR3 coding DNA: TGTGCCAGCAGGTTCCTCAGGGCGAATGAGCAGTTCTTC. It codes for CASRFLRANEQFF. This chain uses TRBV27 with TRBJ2-1; TRBD1 is a possible D gene (5 bases). Trimming removed 6 bases at V and 7 bases at J, with 13 bases between. The CDR3 has 13 amino acids. Looked up from germline, CDR1 is MNHEY and CDR2 is SMNVEV (reference sequence).

The chain uses TRBV7-6 and TRBJ2-7, with D uncertain. The V and J ends lost 2 bases and 3 bases respectively, with 17 bases between them. Germline V gives CDR1 SGHVS, CDR2 FNYEAQ. The CDR3 is 16 amino acids. For the CDR3, the DNA is TGTGCCAGCAGCTTACTCAGTCCTGCGGTGAGCTACGAGCAGTACTTC. It translates to CASSLLSPAVSYEQYF. The whole variable domain, remainder taken from reference TRBV7-6 and TRBJ2-7, is GAGVSQSPRYKVTKRGQDVALRCDPISGHVSLYWYRQALGQGPEFLTYFNYEAQQDKSGLPNDRFSAERPEGSISTLTIQRTEQRDSAMYRCASSLLSPAVSYEQYFGPGTRLTVT.

The CDR3 reads CSVEDGGNYNEQFF. In DNA form, the CDR3 reads TGCAGCGTTGAAGATGGGGGGAACTACAATGAGCAGTTCTTC. The chain joins TRBV29-1 to TRBJ2-1; D might be TRBD2 (6 bases). From germline, CDR1 is SQVTM and CDR2 ANQGSEA. V gave up 0 bases and J gave up 3 bases, with 9 bases separating them. CDR3 size: 14 residues.

The chain is built from TRBV28 and TRBJ1-3; no clear D. The CDR3 is 15 residues long. V lost 8 bases, J lost 2 bases, and 16 bases lay in between. Germline V lookup: CDR1 MDHEN, CDR2 SYDVKM. This chain's CDR3 is CASLSPLGAGNTIYF. The DNA for the CDR3 is TGTGCCAGCCTTAGCCCGCTAGGAGCTGGAAACACCATATATTTT.

This rearrangement joins TRBV4-2 to TRBJ2-7, with 9 bases matching TRBD2. Germline CDR1 is LGHNA and CDR2 is YNFKEQ. Trimming at V came to 1 base and at J to 0 bases, leaving 4 bases not matched to a gene. The CDR3 runs to 16 residues. The CDR3 reads CASSQALSGSSYEQYF. Written as DNA, the CDR3 is TGTGCCAGCAGCCAAGCTCTTAGCGGGAGCTCCTACGAGCAGTACTTC.

The rearrangement joins TRBV4-3 to TRBJ1-1; D call uncertain. The germline CDR1 and CDR2 sequences are LGHNA and YSLEER. CDR3 length: 14 residues. V lost 0 bases and J 5 bases, leaving 10 bases between the germline ends. The chain's CDR3 is CASSQDTGGTEAFF. The DNA of the CDR3 is TGCGCCAGCAGCCAAGACACCGGAGGGACTGAAGCTTTCTTT.

CDR3 nucleotide sequence: TGTGCCAGCAGCGTCGGGAGACTGGAGGCCACAGATACGCAGTATTTT. Its protein is CASSVGRLEATDTQYF. The rearrangement links TRBV9 to TRBJ2-3, with D tentatively TRBD2 (6 bases). Germline V CDR1 and CDR2: SGDLS, YYNGEE. This CDR3 is 16 amino acids long. V lost 2 bases, J lost 2 bases, and 15 bases lay in between.

V is TRBV7-9 and J is TRBJ1-3; the D gene is possibly TRBD1 (5 bases). Trimming took 6 bases from V and 0 from J, leaving 15 bases between them. Germline V lookup: CDR1 SEHNR, CDR2 FQNEAQ (reference sequence). There are 16 residues in the CDR3. The CDR3 region is CASRPWGGSSGNTIYF. The CDR3 DNA sequence: TGTGCCAGCAGACCCTGGGGCGGGAGCTCTGGAAACACCATATATTTT.

The gene calls are TRBV5-1 and TRBJ1-2; D is uncertain. Trimming pared 0 bases from V and 7 bases from J, leaving 13 bases between. The CDR3 covers 14 residues. From germline, CDR1 is SGHRS and CDR2 YFSETQ. CDR3: CASSLERGSSGYTF. The CDR3 DNA is TGCGCCAGCAGCTTGGAACGAGGATCGAGTGGCTACACCTTC.

The V and J genes are TRBV6-1 and TRBJ2-5, with TRBD1 matching over 7 bases. The CDR3 has 14 amino acids. The J segment lost 1 base and the V segment lost 5 bases, leaving 4 bases of the junction unmatched. From germline, CDR1 is MNHNS and CDR2 SASEGT. The CDR3 DNA reads as TGTGCCAGCAGTATGGACAGGCTCCAAGAGACCCAGTACTTC. Translating gives CASSMDRLQETQYF.